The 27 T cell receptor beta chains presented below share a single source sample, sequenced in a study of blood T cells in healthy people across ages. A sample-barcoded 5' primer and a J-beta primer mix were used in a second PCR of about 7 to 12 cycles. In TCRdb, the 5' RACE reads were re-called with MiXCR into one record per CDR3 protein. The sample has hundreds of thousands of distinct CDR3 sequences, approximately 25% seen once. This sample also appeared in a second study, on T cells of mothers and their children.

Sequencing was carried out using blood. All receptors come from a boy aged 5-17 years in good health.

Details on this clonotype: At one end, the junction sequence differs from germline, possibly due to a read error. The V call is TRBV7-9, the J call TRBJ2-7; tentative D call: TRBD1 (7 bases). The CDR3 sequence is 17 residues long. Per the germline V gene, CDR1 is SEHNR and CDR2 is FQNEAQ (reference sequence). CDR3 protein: CASSFTPIADRHYEQYF. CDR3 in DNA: TGTGCCAGCAGCTTTACACCTATAGCGGACAGGCATTACGAGCAGTACTTT.

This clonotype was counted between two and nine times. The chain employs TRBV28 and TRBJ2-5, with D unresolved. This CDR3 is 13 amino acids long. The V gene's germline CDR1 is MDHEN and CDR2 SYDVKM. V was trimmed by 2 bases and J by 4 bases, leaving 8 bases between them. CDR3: CASSLQHGETQYF. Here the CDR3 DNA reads TGTGCCAGCAGTTTACAGCACGGAGAGACCCAGTACTTC.

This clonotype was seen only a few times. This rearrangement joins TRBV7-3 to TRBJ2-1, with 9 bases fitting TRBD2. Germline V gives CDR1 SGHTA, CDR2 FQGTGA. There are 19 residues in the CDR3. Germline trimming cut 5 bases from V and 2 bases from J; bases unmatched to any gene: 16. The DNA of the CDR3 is TGTGCCAGCAGCCAACCCTACAGGGCTAGCGGGATAACCTACAATGAGCAGTTCTTC. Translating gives CASSQPYRASGITYNEQFF.

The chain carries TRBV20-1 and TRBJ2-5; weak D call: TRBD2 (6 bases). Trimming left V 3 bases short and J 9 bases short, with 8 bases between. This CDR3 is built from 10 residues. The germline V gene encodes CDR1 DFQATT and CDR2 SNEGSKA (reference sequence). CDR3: CSASGGAQYF. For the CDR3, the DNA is TGCAGTGCTAGCGGCGGGGCCCAGTACTTC.

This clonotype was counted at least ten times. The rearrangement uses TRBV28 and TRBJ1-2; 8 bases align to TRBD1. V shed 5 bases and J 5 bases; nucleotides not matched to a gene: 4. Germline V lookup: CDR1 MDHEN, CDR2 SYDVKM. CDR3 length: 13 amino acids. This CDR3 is CASSLRQGYGYTF. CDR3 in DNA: TGTGCCAGCAGTCTAAGACAGGGGTATGGCTACACCTTC.

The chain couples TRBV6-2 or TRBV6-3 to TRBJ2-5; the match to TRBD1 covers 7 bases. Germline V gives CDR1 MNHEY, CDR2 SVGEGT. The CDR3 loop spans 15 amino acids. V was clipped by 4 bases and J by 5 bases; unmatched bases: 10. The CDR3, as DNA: TGTGCCAGCAGTTTAAACAGGGGCAAGGGGGAGACCCAGTACTTC. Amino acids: CASSLNRGKGETQYF.

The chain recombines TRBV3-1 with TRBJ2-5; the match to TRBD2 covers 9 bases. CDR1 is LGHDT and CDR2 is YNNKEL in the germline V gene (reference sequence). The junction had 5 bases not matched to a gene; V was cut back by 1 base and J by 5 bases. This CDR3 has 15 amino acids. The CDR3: CASSQVIAGEETQYF. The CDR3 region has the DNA TGTGCCAGCAGCCAAGTGATAGCGGGGGAGGAGACCCAGTACTTC.

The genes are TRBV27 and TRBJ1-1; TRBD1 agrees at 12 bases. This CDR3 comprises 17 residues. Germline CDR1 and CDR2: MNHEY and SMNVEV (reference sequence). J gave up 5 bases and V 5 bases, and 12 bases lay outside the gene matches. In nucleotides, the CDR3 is TGTGCCAGCAGTCTAAACCCGGGACAGGGGGCGCGAACTGAAGCTTTCTTT. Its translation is CASSLNPGQGARTEAFF.

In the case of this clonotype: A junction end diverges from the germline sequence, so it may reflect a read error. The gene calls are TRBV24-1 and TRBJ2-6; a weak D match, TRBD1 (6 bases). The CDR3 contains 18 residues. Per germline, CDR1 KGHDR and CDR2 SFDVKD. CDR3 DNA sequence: TGTGCCACCAGTGATTCGCTTACCCCACAGGGCGAGGCCAACGTCCCGACTTTC. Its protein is CATSDSLTPQGEANVPTF.

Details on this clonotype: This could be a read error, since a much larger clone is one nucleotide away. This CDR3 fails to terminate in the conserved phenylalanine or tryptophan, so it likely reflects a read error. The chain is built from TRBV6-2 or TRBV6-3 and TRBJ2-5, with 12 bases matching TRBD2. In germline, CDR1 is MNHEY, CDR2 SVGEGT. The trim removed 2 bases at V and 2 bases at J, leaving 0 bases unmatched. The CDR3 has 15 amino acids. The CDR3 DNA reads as TGTGCCAGCAGTTACACTAGCGGGGGGCAAGAGACCCAGTACCTC. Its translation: CASSYTSGGQETQYL.

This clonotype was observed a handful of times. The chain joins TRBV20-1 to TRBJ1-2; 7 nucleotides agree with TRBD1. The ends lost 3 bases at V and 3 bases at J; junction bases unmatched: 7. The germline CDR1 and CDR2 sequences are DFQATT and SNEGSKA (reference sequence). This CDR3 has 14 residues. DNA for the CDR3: TGCAGTGCTAGTTTGAGGCAGGGGGACTATGGCTACACCTTC. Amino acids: CSASLRQGDYGYTF.

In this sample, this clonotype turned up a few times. The CDR3 loop is CASSQLIGETQYF. In DNA, the CDR3 is TGTGCCAGCAGCCAACTAATAGGGGAGACCCAGTACTTC. The chain combines TRBV3-1 with TRBJ2-5; no clear D gene. Looked up from germline, CDR1 is LGHDT and CDR2 is YNNKEL (reference sequence). V was pared by 2 bases and J by 5 bases, with 9 bases between. This CDR3 has 13 residues.

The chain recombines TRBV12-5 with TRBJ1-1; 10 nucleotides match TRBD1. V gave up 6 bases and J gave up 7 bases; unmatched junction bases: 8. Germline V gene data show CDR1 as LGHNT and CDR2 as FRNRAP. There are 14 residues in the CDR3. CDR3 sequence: CASGSDRGPGEAFF. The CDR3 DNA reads TGTGCTAGTGGCTCAGACAGGGGGCCAGGTGAAGCTTTCTTT.

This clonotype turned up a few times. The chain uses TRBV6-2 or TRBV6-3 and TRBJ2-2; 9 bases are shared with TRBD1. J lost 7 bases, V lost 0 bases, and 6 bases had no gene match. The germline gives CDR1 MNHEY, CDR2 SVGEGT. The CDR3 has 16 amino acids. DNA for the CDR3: TGTGCCAGCAGTTACTCGTACAGGGGGCGCGGCGGGGAGCTGTTTTTT. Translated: CASSYSYRGRGGELFF.

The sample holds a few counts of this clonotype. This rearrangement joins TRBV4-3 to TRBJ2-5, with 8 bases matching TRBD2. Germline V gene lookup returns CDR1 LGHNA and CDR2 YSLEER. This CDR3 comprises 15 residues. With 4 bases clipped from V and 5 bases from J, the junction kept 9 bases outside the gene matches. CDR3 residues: CASSPGAGDWETQYF. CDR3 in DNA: TGCGCCAGCAGCCCGGGAGCGGGAGATTGGGAGACCCAGTACTTC.

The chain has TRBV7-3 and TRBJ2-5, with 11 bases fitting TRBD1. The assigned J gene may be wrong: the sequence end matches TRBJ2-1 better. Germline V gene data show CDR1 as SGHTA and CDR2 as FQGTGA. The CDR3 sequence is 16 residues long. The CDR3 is CASSLNPGQGAGEQFF. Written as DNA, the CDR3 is TGTGCCAGCAGCTTAAATCCCGGACAGGGGGCGGGTGAGCAGTTCTTC.

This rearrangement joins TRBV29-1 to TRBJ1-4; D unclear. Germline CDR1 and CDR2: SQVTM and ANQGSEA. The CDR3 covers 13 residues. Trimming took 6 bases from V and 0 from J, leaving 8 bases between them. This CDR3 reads CSVGRATNEKLFF. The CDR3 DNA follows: TGCAGCGTGGGGAGAGCAACTAATGAAAAACTGTTTTTT.

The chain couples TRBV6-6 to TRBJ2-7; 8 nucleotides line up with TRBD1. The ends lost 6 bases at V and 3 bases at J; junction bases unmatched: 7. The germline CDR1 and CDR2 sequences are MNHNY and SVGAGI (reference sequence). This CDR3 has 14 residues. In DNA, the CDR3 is TGTGCCAGCAGCCCCCAGGGGGCCCTCTACGAGCAGTACTTC. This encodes CASSPQGALYEQYF.

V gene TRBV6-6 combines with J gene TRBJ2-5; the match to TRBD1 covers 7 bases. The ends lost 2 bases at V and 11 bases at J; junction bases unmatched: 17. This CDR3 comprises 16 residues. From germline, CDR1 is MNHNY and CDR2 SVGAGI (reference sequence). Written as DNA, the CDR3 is TGTGCCAGCAGTTACCCGACAGGGAGTGCCCCTAGTGAGCAGTACTTC. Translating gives CASSYPTGSAPSEQYF.

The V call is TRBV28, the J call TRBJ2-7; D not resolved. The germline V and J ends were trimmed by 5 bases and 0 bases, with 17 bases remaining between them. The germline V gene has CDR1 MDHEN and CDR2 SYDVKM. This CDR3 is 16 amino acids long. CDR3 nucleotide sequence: TGTGCCAGCAGTGGGCTCTGGCGAATAAGCTCCTACGAGCAGTACTTC. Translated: CASSGLWRISSYEQYF.

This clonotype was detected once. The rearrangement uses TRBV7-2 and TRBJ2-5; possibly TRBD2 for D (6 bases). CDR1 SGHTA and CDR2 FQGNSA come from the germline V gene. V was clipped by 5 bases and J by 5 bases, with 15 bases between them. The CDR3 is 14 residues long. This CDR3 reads CASSPATAGETQYF. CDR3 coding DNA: TGTGCCAGCAGCCCAGCAACCGCGGGGGAGACCCAGTACTTC.

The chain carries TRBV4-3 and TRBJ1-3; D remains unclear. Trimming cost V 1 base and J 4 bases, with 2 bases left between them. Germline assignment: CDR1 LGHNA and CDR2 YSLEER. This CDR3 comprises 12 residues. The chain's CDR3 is CASSQGGNTIYF. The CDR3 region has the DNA TGCGCCAGCAGCCAAGGGGGAAACACCATATATTTT.

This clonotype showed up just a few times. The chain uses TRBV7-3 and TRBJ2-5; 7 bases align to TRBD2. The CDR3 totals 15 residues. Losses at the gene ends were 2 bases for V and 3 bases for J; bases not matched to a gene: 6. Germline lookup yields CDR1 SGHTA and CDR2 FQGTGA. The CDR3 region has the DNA TGTGCCAGCAGCTTAGTTTACGGGGGGAAAGAGACCCAGTACTTC. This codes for CASSLVYGGKETQYF. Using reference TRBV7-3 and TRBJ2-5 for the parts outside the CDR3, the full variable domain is GAGVSQTPSNKVTEKGKYVELRCDPISGHTALYWYRQSLGQGPEFLIYFQGTGAADDSGLPNDRFFAVRPEGSVSTLKIQRTERGDSAVYLCASSLVYGGKETQYFGPGTRLLVL.

The CDR3 spells CASSIQVEQFF. As DNA, the CDR3 is TGTGCCAGCAGCATACAGGTCGAGCAGTTCTTC. The chain recombines TRBV21-1 with TRBJ2-1; the table's TRBD1 call for D was not verified on the DNA. TRBV21-1 is marked as a pseudogene. The CDR3 is 11 amino acids.

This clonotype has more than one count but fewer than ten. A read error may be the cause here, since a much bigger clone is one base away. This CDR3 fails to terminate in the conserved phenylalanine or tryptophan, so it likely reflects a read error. CDR3 DNA sequence: TGTGCCAGCAGTTACTCAGGGGACACAGATACGCAGTATCTT. Protein sequence: CASSYSGDTDTQYL. The genes are TRBV6-6 and TRBJ2-3; D perhaps matches TRBD1 (5 bases). CDR1 is MNHNY and CDR2 is SVGAGI in the germline V gene (reference sequence). Trimming left V 0 bases short and J 2 bases short, with 6 bases between. This CDR3 comprises 14 residues.

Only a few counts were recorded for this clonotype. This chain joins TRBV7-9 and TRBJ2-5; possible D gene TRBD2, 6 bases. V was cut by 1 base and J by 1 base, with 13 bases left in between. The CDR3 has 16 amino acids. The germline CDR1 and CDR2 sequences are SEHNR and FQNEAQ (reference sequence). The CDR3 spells CASSLGIGGTQETQYF. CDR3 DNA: TGTGCCAGCAGCTTAGGCATAGGCGGGACCCAAGAGACCCAGTACTTC.

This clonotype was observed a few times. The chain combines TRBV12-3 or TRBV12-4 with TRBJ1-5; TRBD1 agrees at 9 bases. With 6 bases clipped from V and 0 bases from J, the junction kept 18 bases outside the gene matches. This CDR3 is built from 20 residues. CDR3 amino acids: CASSPGLDRGAPYSNQPQHF. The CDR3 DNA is TGTGCCAGCAGCCCCGGCCTTGACAGGGGGGCCCCATATAGCAATCAGCCCCAGCATTTT.